One and the same sample provided the 32 T cell receptor beta chains below, sequenced in a study of blood T cell repertoires in COVID-19. The data were produced by immunoSEQ multiplex PCR, yet TCRdb's version contains in-frame clones alone and is incomplete. Of around 250,000 clones in the sample, under 90% were seen once. The sample comprised peripheral blood. These receptors were taken from a woman between 40 and 50 years old who had recovered from COVID-19.

The V call is TRBV4-1, the J call TRBJ2-1; 13 bases fit TRBD2. The trim removed 3 bases at V and 2 bases at J, leaving 4 bases unmatched. This CDR3 comprises 17 residues. The germline CDR1 and CDR2 sequences are MGHRA and YSYEKL. The CDR3 loop reads CASSQGTSGTTYNEQFF. The CDR3 nucleotides read TGCGCCAGCAGCCAGGGGACTAGCGGGACTACCTACAATGAGCAGTTCTTC.

The chain is built from TRBV5-1 and TRBJ2-5; D perhaps matches TRBD1 (5 bases). Per the germline V gene, CDR1 is SGHRS and CDR2 is YFSETQ. V lost 0 bases to trimming and J lost 2 bases, with 11 bases between them. The CDR3 has 15 amino acids. The CDR3 sequence is CASSLALPGQETQYF. The CDR3 nucleotides read TGCGCCAGCAGCTTGGCCTTGCCAGGGCAAGAGACCCAGTACTTC. Together with reference TRBV5-1 and TRBJ2-5, the CDR3 gives the full variable domain: KAGVTQTPRYLIKTRGQQVTLSCSPISGHRSVSWYQQTPGQGLQFLFEYFSETQRNKGNFPGRFSGRQFSNSRSEMNVSTLELGDSALYLCASSLALPGQETQYFGPGTRLLVL.

This clone was picked up a small number of times. The chain recombines TRBV4-1 with TRBJ2-1, with 11 nucleotides matching TRBD2. The CDR3 covers 17 residues. J was trimmed by 2 bases and V by 0 bases; bases with no gene match: 3. Germline V CDR1 and CDR2: MGHRA, YSYEKL. The CDR3 protein is CASSQEMTSGTYNEQFF. DNA for the CDR3: TGCGCCAGCAGCCAAGAGATGACTAGCGGGACCTACAATGAGCAGTTCTTC.

The CDR3 here is CASSWGTASTDTQYF. CDR3 nucleotides: TGTGCCAGCAGCTGGGGGACAGCCAGCACAGATACGCAGTATTTT. This chain connects TRBV7-2 to TRBJ2-3, with TRBD1 matching 7 bases. V lost 4 bases, J lost 0 bases, and 4 bases stayed unmatched. Germline CDR1 is SGHTA and CDR2 is FQGNSA. The CDR3 covers 15 residues.

The rearrangement joins TRBV5-6 to TRBJ2-7; the D gene is possibly TRBD1 (5 bases). The germline gives CDR1 SGHDT, CDR2 YYEEEE. The CDR3 spans 15 residues. V was trimmed by 2 bases and J by 0 bases, leaving 12 bases between them. CDR3 in amino acids: CASSLRQYLSYEQYF. Here the CDR3 DNA reads TGTGCCAGCAGCTTAAGACAGTACCTCTCCTACGAGCAGTACTTC. The full variable domain, with the rest looked up from reference TRBV5-6 and TRBJ2-7, is DAGVTQSPTHLIKTRGQQVTLRCSPKSGHDTVSWYQQALGQGPQFIFQYYEEEERQRGNFPDRFSGHQFPNYSSELNVNALLLGDSALYLCASSLRQYLSYEQYFGPGTRLTVT.

This sequence joins TRBV30 and TRBJ2-2; D may be TRBD2 (6 bases). Trimming left V 2 bases short and J 1 base short, with 8 bases between. This CDR3 spans 14 amino acids. Per the germline V gene, CDR1 is GTSNPN and CDR2 is SVGIG (reference sequence). Here the CDR3 DNA reads TGTGCCTGGAGTCGGGGAGGGAACACCGGGGAGCTGTTTTTT. This gives the protein CAWSRGGNTGELFF.

The J gene is TRBJ1-6, the V gene TRBV6-5; 9 bases map to TRBD1. The CDR3 spans 15 residues. V shed 0 bases and J 8 bases; nucleotides not matched to a gene: 2. The germline V gene has CDR1 MNHEY and CDR2 SVGAGI. The CDR3 region is CASSYSRDRDSPLHF. CDR3 nucleotide sequence: TGTGCCAGCAGTTACTCTCGGGACAGGGATTCACCCCTCCACTTT.

A word on this clone: The sample contains more than one DNA sequence encoding this CDR3. The V and J genes are TRBV7-8 and TRBJ2-7, with D possibly matching TRBD2 (6 bases). Trimming left V 1 base short and J 4 bases short, with 8 bases between. This CDR3 spans 13 amino acids. CDR1 and CDR2 (germline): SGHVS, FQNEAQ. The CDR3 loop reads CASSLVGGYEQYF. The CDR3 DNA reads as TGTGCCAGCAGCTTAGTCGGGGGTTACGAGCAGTACTTC.

The gene calls are TRBV11-2 and TRBJ2-2; TRBD1 matches at 7 bases. Looked up from germline, CDR1 is SGHAT and CDR2 is FQNNGV. After removal of 3 bases from V and 3 bases from J, the junction contained 1 base not matched to a gene. This CDR3 has 14 residues. This CDR3 is CASSFQGDTGELFF. The DNA of the CDR3 is TGTGCCAGCAGCTTCCAGGGGGACACCGGGGAGCTGTTTTTT.

The chain uses TRBV29-1 and TRBJ1-2; tentatively, D is TRBD1 (5 bases). V dropped 4 bases and J dropped 6 bases, with 12 bases sitting between them. CDR3 length: 12 amino acids. CDR1 is SQVTM, CDR2 ANQGSEA, per germline. The CDR3 bases are TGCAGCGTTGTTCGTCAGGGTAATGGCTACACCTTC. It codes for CSVVRQGNGYTF.

This clone was found a few times. V gene TRBV29-1 combines with J gene TRBJ1-2, with D unclear. V dropped 6 bases and J dropped 4 bases, with 15 bases sitting between them. This CDR3 spans 13 amino acids. CDR1 is SQVTM and CDR2 is ANQGSEA in the germline V gene. CDR3 bases: TGCAGCGTGGTTAATGGCTCGGGCTATGGCTACACCTTC. Its translation: CSVVNGSGYGYTF.

The rearrangement uses TRBV7-9 and TRBJ2-5; 11 nucleotides line up with TRBD1. J lost 4 bases, V lost 5 bases, and 6 bases had no gene match. The CDR3 has 15 residues. Germline V gene sequence: CDR1 SEHNR, CDR2 FQNEAQ (reference sequence). The chain's CDR3 is CASSPGQGVGETQYF. In DNA, the CDR3 is TGTGCCAGCAGCCCGGGACAGGGGGTTGGAGAGACCCAGTACTTC.

V usage is TRBV27 and J usage is TRBJ2-1; D not resolved. V shed 8 bases and J shed 6 bases, with 20 bases lying between them. There are 15 residues in the CDR3. Germline assignment: CDR1 MNHEY and CDR2 SMNVEV (reference sequence). CDR3 loop: CASLSLRSLTNEQFF. CDR3 coding DNA: TGTGCCAGCCTAAGCCTTCGATCCCTTACCAATGAGCAGTTCTTC.

This clone has only one observation. This chain links TRBV6-2 or TRBV6-3 with TRBJ2-3; TRBD2 agrees at 9 bases. With 5 bases clipped from V and 1 base from J, the junction kept 10 bases outside the gene matches. Germline-derived CDR1 and CDR2 are MNHEY and SVGEGT. The CDR3 covers 17 residues. The CDR3 is CASSGPRWTSGTDTQYF. CDR3 nucleotide sequence: TGTGCCAGCAGTGGCCCACGGTGGACTAGCGGCACAGATACGCAGTATTTT.

The chain combines TRBV28 with TRBJ2-7, with TRBD1 matching 11 bases. Germline assignment: CDR1 MDHEN and CDR2 SYDVKM. V was pared by 5 bases and J by 6 bases, with 9 bases of the junction left unmatched. The CDR3 is made up of 15 amino acids. CDR3 coding DNA: TGTGCCAGCAGTAGGGAGGGACAGGGGGTCCGCGAGCAGTACTTC. Its translation: CASSREGQGVREQYF.

CDR3: CASSFGGIDTYEQYF. CDR3 in DNA: TGTGCCAGCAGCTTTGGCGGGATCGATACCTACGAGCAGTACTTC. J is TRBJ2-7 and V is TRBV11-1, with D possibly TRBD2 on 6 matching bases. Deletions cut 3 bases from V and 2 bases from J, with 14 bases between. Germline V gene lookup returns CDR1 SGHAT and CDR2 FQDESV (reference sequence). This CDR3 is built from 15 residues.

CDR3 loop: CAWGRGGDEQYF. The CDR3 DNA is TGTGCCTGGGGGAGGGGGGGCGACGAGCAGTACTTC. The V and J genes are TRBV30 and TRBJ2-7; TRBD2 is a possible D gene (7 bases). V lost 5 bases to trimming and J lost 5 bases, with 13 bases between them. Germline V lookup: CDR1 GTSNPN, CDR2 SVGIG (reference sequence). CDR3 length: 12 residues.

The V gene is TRBV5-1, the J gene TRBJ1-1; D perhaps matches TRBD1 (6 bases). V was trimmed by 2 bases and J by 4 bases, leaving 12 bases between them. Germline lookup yields CDR1 SGHRS and CDR2 YFSETQ. The CDR3 spans 14 residues. In DNA, the CDR3 is TGCGCCAGCAGCTTACAGACAGGAGGCACTGAAGCTTTCTTT. Protein product: CASSLQTGGTEAFF.

As to this clone: This same CDR3 is encoded by further DNA sequences in the sample. This chain connects TRBV30 to TRBJ2-7, with 7 bases identical to TRBD2. This CDR3 comprises 14 residues. The J segment lost 2 bases and the V segment lost 0 bases, leaving 4 bases of the junction unmatched. CDR1 and CDR2 from the germline V gene are GTSNPN and SVGIG (reference sequence). In nucleotides, the CDR3 is TGTGCCTGGAGTGTGGGGGGGACCCCCTACGAGCAGTACTTC. This codes for CAWSVGGTPYEQYF.

The chain employs TRBV6-1 and TRBJ2-7; 12 bases agree with TRBD2. CDR1 is MNHNS, CDR2 SASEGT, per germline. The CDR3 length is 15 residues. V lost 3 bases and J lost 0; bases outside the gene matches: 0. The CDR3 is CASSETSGSSYEQYF. CDR3 in DNA: TGTGCCAGCAGTGAGACTAGCGGGAGCTCCTACGAGCAGTACTTC.

V usage is TRBV28 and J usage is TRBJ2-2; TRBD2 aligns across 13 bases. Trimming removed 0 bases from V and 7 bases from J; junction bases left unmatched: 5. This CDR3 region has 17 residues. Germline CDR1 is MDHEN and CDR2 is SYDVKM. The CDR3 reads CASSLWRLAGGGGELFF. The CDR3 region has the DNA TGTGCCAGCAGTTTATGGCGACTAGCGGGAGGTGGCGGGGAGCTGTTTTTT.

The chain is built from TRBV4-2 and TRBJ2-3; D perhaps matches TRBD2 (5 bases). V lost 0 bases and J 4 bases, leaving 14 bases between the germline ends. There are 16 residues in the CDR3. CDR1 and CDR2 (germline): LGHNA, YNFKEQ. Written as DNA, the CDR3 is TGTGCCAGCAGCCAAGAACTCGCCGGCGGGCCAGATACGCAGTATTTT. Translated, it gives CASSQELAGGPDTQYF.

The chain combines TRBV7-9 with TRBJ2-1, with 16 bases identical to TRBD2. This CDR3 contains 18 residues. J lost 6 bases, V lost 5 bases, and 10 bases had no gene match. Germline CDR1 and CDR2: SEHNR and FQNEAQ (reference sequence). CDR3 residues: CASSPGLAGGPRTNEQFF. CDR3 coding DNA: TGTGCCAGCAGCCCGGGACTAGCGGGAGGGCCTCGCACCAATGAGCAGTTCTTC.

This chain joins TRBV7-3 and TRBJ1-2, with TRBD1 identical over 12 bases. V trimming: 1 base; J trimming: 1 base; junction bases outside the gene matches: 16. The length of the CDR3 is 21 residues. Per the germline V gene, CDR1 is SGHTA and CDR2 is FQGTGA. Here the CDR3 reads CASSLKSSGGQGAPFNYGYTF. CDR3 DNA: TGTGCCAGCAGCTTAAAAAGTTCGGGGGGACAGGGGGCACCCTTTAACTATGGCTACACCTTC.

The chain is built from TRBV18 and TRBJ2-3; TRBD2 aligns across 11 bases. Per the germline V gene, CDR1 is KGHSH and CDR2 is LQKENI. V shed 0 bases, J shed 0 bases, and the junction held 5 bases outside the gene matches. The CDR3 contains 18 residues. In DNA form, the CDR3 reads TGTGCCAGCTCACCACCGAGACTAGCGGGGCCTAGCACAGATACGCAGTATTTT. It translates to CASSPPRLAGPSTDTQYF.

The chain recombines TRBV7-9 with TRBJ2-1; 7 bases line up with TRBD2. Germline CDR1 and CDR2: SEHNR and FQNEAQ (reference sequence). This CDR3 is 15 amino acids long. V lost 2 bases to trimming and J lost 14 bases; unmatched junction nucleotides: 15. The chain's CDR3 is CASSLSFGLADKKFF. For the CDR3, the DNA is TGTGCCAGCAGCTTAAGTTTCGGGCTAGCGGATAAGAAGTTCTTC.

The chain is built from TRBV13 and TRBJ2-1; 7 bases map to TRBD2. The CDR3 loop spans 14 amino acids. Germline V CDR1 and CDR2: PRHDT, FYEKMQ (reference sequence). Trimming took 4 bases from V and 12 from J; bases not matched to a gene: 12. This CDR3 reads CASSSGGAGIRQFF. DNA of the CDR3: TGTGCCAGCAGCTCCGGGGGAGCGGGGATACGGCAGTTCTTC.

This sequence joins TRBV27 and TRBJ2-3; D is unclear. The V end lost 2 bases, the J end lost 2 bases, and 8 bases lay between the germline ends. This CDR3 region has 14 residues. Germline assignment: CDR1 MNHEY and CDR2 SMNVEV (reference sequence). The DNA for the CDR3 is TGTGCCAGCAGTTTAGCACAGATCACAGATACGCAGTATTTT. Its protein is CASSLAQITDTQYF.

The chain has TRBV28 and TRBJ2-3; 16 bases line up with TRBD2. Germline values: CDR1 MDHEN, CDR2 SYDVKM. This CDR3 comprises 16 residues. Trimming took 5 bases from V and 4 from J; bases not matched to a gene: 3. The CDR3 sequence: CASSPGTSGRADTQYF. The CDR3, as DNA: TGTGCCAGCAGTCCGGGGACTAGCGGGAGGGCAGATACGCAGTATTTT.

The chain employs TRBV28 and TRBJ1-1; 10 nucleotides align to TRBD1. The CDR3 totals 14 residues. Germline lookup yields CDR1 MDHEN and CDR2 SYDVKM. With V trimmed by 6 bases and J by 4 bases, 5 bases remained unmatched. The CDR3 loop is CASSRTGGITEAFF. The CDR3 DNA is TGTGCCAGCAGCCGGACAGGGGGTATCACTGAAGCTTTCTTT.

The chain uses TRBV6-2 or TRBV6-3 and TRBJ1-2, with 7 nucleotides matching TRBD1. The CDR3 is 18 residues long. Germline CDR1 is MNHEY and CDR2 is SVGEGT. The V gene end was trimmed by 2 bases and the J gene end by 4 bases; junction bases not matched to a gene: 16. CDR3 nucleotides: TGTGCCAGCAGTTACAATCCGGGACAGAGGAACCGAACCTATGGCTACACCTTC. Amino acid sequence: CASSYNPGQRNRTYGYTF.

The chain uses TRBV7-9 and TRBJ1-3; 8 nucleotides align to TRBD1. The V gene's germline CDR1 is SEHNR and CDR2 FQNEAQ (reference sequence). This CDR3 comprises 15 residues. J gave up 8 bases and V 4 bases, and 10 bases lay outside the gene matches. This CDR3 is CASSSPAGGPDTIYF. The CDR3 bases are TGTGCCAGCAGCTCCCCCGCAGGGGGCCCCGACACCATATATTTT.